A single sample gave rise to the 19 T cell receptor beta chains below, sequenced in a study of T cell responses to AZD1222 COVID-19 vaccine. Profiling relied on immunoSEQ multiplex PCR, and the TCRdb table lists in-frame clones only, not all of them. Among tens of thousands of clones, roughly 88% were seen once, and the ten largest hold around an eighth. The sample was peripheral blood, taken 28 days after the second AZD1222 dose. Receptor source: an adult who received the AZD1222 COVID-19 vaccine.

The chain recombines TRBV29-1 with TRBJ1-2; 7 positions match TRBD1. CDR3 length: 12 amino acids. CDR1 is SQVTM, CDR2 ANQGSEA, per germline. The ends lost 6 bases at V and 13 bases at J; junction bases unmatched: 14. CDR3 coding DNA: TGCAGCGTCGACAGGGACACTATGGCTCTCACCTTC. It is translated as CSVDRDTMALTF.

The rearrangement links TRBV28 to TRBJ1-2; 9 bases line up with TRBD1. The V and J ends lost 5 bases and 4 bases, in that order; junction bases with no gene match: 8. Germline CDR1 and CDR2: MDHEN and SYDVKM. CDR3 size: 15 residues. The CDR3 nucleotides read TGTGCCAGCAGTCCGCGGACAGGGGCAATCTATGGCTACACCTTC. It codes for CASSPRTGAIYGYTF.

The rearrangement links TRBV15 to TRBJ2-5; 10 bases match TRBD2. V was clipped by 0 bases and J by 3 bases; unmatched bases: 1. The CDR3 has 15 residues. CDR1 and CDR2 from the germline V gene are LNHNV and YYDKDF (reference sequence). CDR3 bases: TGTGCCACCAGCAGAGATGGGACTAGCGAAGAGACCCAGTACTTC. Protein sequence: CATSRDGTSEETQYF.

The V and J genes are TRBV29-1 and TRBJ2-1; D gene uncertain. This CDR3 is built from 10 residues. Germline CDR1 and CDR2: SQVTM and ANQGSEA. The ends were cut back, 3 bases at V and 15 bases at J, with 12 bases in the middle. The CDR3 sequence is CSVDREVLFF. The CDR3 bases are TGCAGCGTTGACAGAGAGGTCTTGTTCTTC.

V gene TRBV11-1 combines with J gene TRBJ1-5, with D unresolved. Germline-derived CDR1 and CDR2 are SGHAT and FQDESV (reference sequence). This CDR3 spans 15 amino acids. Trimming removed 1 base from V and 2 bases from J, with 9 bases in between. CDR3 bases: TGTGCCAGCAGCTTAGATGGTAGGCGCAATCAGCCCCAGCATTTT. It encodes CASSLDGRRNQPQHF. The variable domain in full, with the rest retrieved from reference TRBV11-1 and TRBJ1-5, is EAEVAQSPRYKITEKSQAVAFWCDPISGHATLYWYRQILGQGPELLVQFQDESVVDDSQLPKDRFSAERLKGVDSTLKIQPAELGDSAMYLCASSLDGRRNQPQHFGDGTRLSIL.

V is TRBV9 and J is TRBJ1-3; D uncertain. V lost 0 bases, J lost 4 bases, and 11 bases lay in between. Germline values: CDR1 SGDLS, CDR2 YYNGEE. This CDR3 is built from 15 residues. In DNA form, the CDR3 reads TGTGCCAGCAGCGTAGGGTCCGGGAGAGGAAACACCATATATTTT. It specifies CASSVGSGRGNTIYF.

This sequence joins TRBV6-5 and TRBJ2-1, with 12 positions matching TRBD2. CDR1 is MNHEY and CDR2 is SVGAGI in the germline V gene. CDR3 length: 15 residues. Losses at the gene ends were 6 bases for V and 4 bases for J; bases not matched to a gene: 4. The CDR3 spells CASRTGLAGYNEQFF. The CDR3 DNA sequence: TGTGCCAGCAGAACGGGACTAGCGGGTTACAATGAGCAGTTCTTC.

The V call is TRBV6-1, the J call TRBJ2-7; 8 nucleotides align to TRBD1. V dropped 2 bases and J dropped 2; count of bases not matched to a gene: 5. The CDR3 is made up of 15 amino acids. CDR1 and CDR2 from the germline V gene are MNHNS and SASEGT. CDR3 DNA: TGTGCCAGCAGTGAAATTGGACAGGGCCCCTACGAGCAGTACGTC. Translated, it gives CASSEIGQGPYEQYV.

This sequence joins TRBV11-2 and TRBJ2-7, with D perhaps matching TRBD2 (5 bases). Germline CDR1 reads SGHAT; CDR2 reads FQNNGV. This CDR3 contains 15 residues. Deletions cut 0 bases from V and 1 base from J, with 10 bases between. The CDR3 nucleotides read TGTGCCAGCAGCTTAGATCGGGGTGGGTCCTACGAGCAGTACTTC. Its protein is CASSLDRGGSYEQYF.

This sequence joins TRBV6-6 and TRBJ2-7; 9 nucleotides align to TRBD2. Germline CDR1 is MNHNY and CDR2 is SVGAGI (reference sequence). The trim removed 6 bases at V and 3 bases at J, leaving 3 bases unmatched. This CDR3 comprises 13 residues. The CDR3 spells CASRLAGIYEQYF. CDR3 bases: TGTGCCAGCAGGCTAGCGGGAATCTACGAGCAGTACTTC.

The rearrangement joins TRBV28 to TRBJ2-7; TRBD1 agrees at 9 bases. Germline V gives CDR1 MDHEN, CDR2 SYDVKM. The V and J ends lost 7 bases and 8 bases, in that order; junction bases with no gene match: 9. The CDR3 covers 13 residues. The CDR3 sequence is CASTPWDRVQQYF. The DNA for the CDR3 is TGTGCCAGCACCCCTTGGGACAGGGTTCAGCAGTACTTC.

The rearrangement links TRBV28 to TRBJ1-4; TRBD1 is a possible D gene (6 bases). Germline assignment: CDR1 MDHEN and CDR2 SYDVKM. Trimming left V 8 bases short and J 8 bases short, with 15 bases between. CDR3 length: 13 residues. The DNA for the CDR3 is TGTGCCAGCGCCCCGGGACAAGACGAAAAACTGTTTTTT. It is translated as CASAPGQDEKLFF.

This rearrangement joins TRBV5-1 to TRBJ1-1; D may be TRBD1 (5 bases). Per germline, CDR1 SGHRS and CDR2 YFSETQ. Trimming cost V 1 base and J 3 bases, with 13 bases left between them. The CDR3 has 15 amino acids. This CDR3 reads CASSLTGTEYTEAFF. CDR3 coding DNA: TGCGCCAGCAGCTTGACCGGGACCGAATACACTGAAGCTTTCTTT.

There are a few counts of this clone. V gene TRBV24-1 combines with J gene TRBJ2-1; 11 bases agree with TRBD1. The CDR3 runs 15 residues. The germline V gene encodes CDR1 KGHDR and CDR2 SFDVKD. Losses at the gene ends were 7 bases for V and 3 bases for J; bases not matched to a gene: 4. CDR3 DNA: TGTGCCACCAGCGGGACAGGGGGTTTCTACAATGAGCAGTTCTTC. Translated: CATSGTGGFYNEQFF.

The genes are TRBV19 and TRBJ1-2, with TRBD1 as a possible D gene (5 bases). V dropped 3 bases and J dropped 1 base, with 12 bases sitting between them. The germline CDR1 and CDR2 sequences are LNHDA and SQIVND (reference sequence). This CDR3 is built from 15 residues. CDR3 residues: CASSITGRINYGYTF. CDR3 DNA: TGTGCCAGTAGTATTACAGGCAGAATTAACTATGGCTACACCTTC. Full variable domain (rest looked up from reference TRBV19 and TRBJ1-2): DGGITQSPKYLFRKEGQNVTLSCEQNLNHDAMYWYRQDPGQGLRLIYYSQIVNDFQKGDIAEGYSVSREKKESFPLTVTSAQKNPTAFYLCASSITGRINYGYTFGSGTRLTVV.

This chain links TRBV7-2 with TRBJ1-4; the match to TRBD1 covers 9 bases. The ends lost 5 bases at V and 8 bases at J; junction bases unmatched: 9. Germline-derived CDR1 and CDR2 are SGHTA and FQGNSA. There are 15 residues in the CDR3. CDR3 amino acids: CASSLTGGEGEKLFF. CDR3 in DNA: TGTGCCAGCAGCCTGACAGGGGGAGAGGGGGAAAAACTGTTTTTT.

This clone showed up just once. The chain uses TRBV21-1 and TRBJ2-7; the table assigns TRBD1, which was not confirmed against the DNA. TRBV21-1 constitutes a pseudogene. The CDR3 totals 14 residues. The CDR3 nucleotides read TGTGCCAGCAGCAATCGGGACAGAACCTACGAGCAGTACTTC. It yields the protein CASSNRDRTYEQYF.

This sequence joins TRBV4-3 and TRBJ2-2; 8 bases line up with TRBD1. Germline loops: CDR1 LGHNA, CDR2 YSLEER. CDR3 size: 15 residues. V shed 0 bases and J 7 bases; nucleotides not matched to a gene: 4. DNA for the CDR3: TGCGCCAGCAGCCAAGAAACAGGGACAGGCGGGGAGCTGTTTTTT. Protein product: CASSQETGTGGELFF.

This chain links TRBV4-1 with TRBJ1-5; D call uncertain. V shed 4 bases and J shed 1 base, with 5 bases lying between them. The CDR3 consists of 13 residues. Germline V CDR1 and CDR2: MGHRA, YSYEKL. CDR3 sequence (DNA): TGCGCCAGCAGCCGGGAAAGCAATCAGCCCCAGCATTTT. Translated: CASSRESNQPQHF.